The 27 T cell receptor beta chains below come from one sample, sequenced in a study of T cells in Graves' hyperthyroidism and ophthalmopathy (dated by TCRdb to about 2019). Libraries were prepared through multiplex PCR. Reads for this sample came from an Illumina HiSeq 2000. The TCR beta CDR3 regions were amplified from RNA transcripts. The TCR CDR3 was subjected to a first round of RT-PCR using the HTBI primer set and the Qiagen OneStep RT-PCR kit. TCRdb itself trimmed the public reads at Q25 with fastp, ran MiXCR and retained productive beta chains. Each entry is one CDR3 protein sequence, shown with its most common DNA and genes. Present in this sample are approximately 620,000 distinct CDR3 sequences, 16% of which were seen just once. The ten largest clones represent more than 3% of the sample. The sequenced material came from blood. The receptors originated from a woman aged 40 to 49 with Graves' ophthalmopathy.

The CDR3 DNA reads as TGTGCCAGCAGTGAAGCGAACACCGGGGAGCTGTTTTTT. Protein product: CASSEANTGELFF. The chain joins TRBV6-4 to TRBJ2-2; D is ambiguous. The CDR3 consists of 13 residues. Deletions cut 3 bases from V and 0 bases from J, with 2 bases between. Germline V gives CDR1 MRHNA, CDR2 SNTAGT.

This clonotype was detected many times. CDR3: CATTDGGINTGELFF. The DNA of the CDR3 is TGTGCCACCACGGACGGCGGGATAAACACCGGGGAGCTGTTTTTT. The chain is built from TRBV12-3 or TRBV12-4 and TRBJ2-2, with a weak D call TRBD2 (6 bases). V dropped 10 bases and J dropped 2 bases, with 17 bases sitting between them. CDR3 length: 15 amino acids.

This clonotype was detected many times. This rearrangement joins TRBV20-1 to TRBJ2-2; D gene ambiguous. Trimming took 3 bases from V and 0 from J, leaving 14 bases between them. The germline gives CDR1 DFQATT, CDR2 SNEGSKA (reference sequence). This CDR3 has 16 residues. CDR3 amino acids: CSASPWKGANTGELFF. DNA of the CDR3: TGCAGTGCTAGCCCTTGGAAGGGCGCGAACACCGGGGAGCTGTTTTTT.

Concerning this clonotype: A read error is possible here, since a much larger clone lies one base away. The chain joins TRBV2 to TRBJ1-1; D unclear. V dropped 4 bases and J dropped 4 bases, with 7 bases sitting between them. CDR1 and CDR2 (germline): SNHLY, FYNNEI. The CDR3 has 12 residues. The CDR3 loop is CASSGGSTEAFF. The CDR3, as DNA: TGTGCCAGCAGTGGTGGGAGCACTGAAGCTTTCTTT.

In this sample, this clonotype turned up many times. The chain has TRBV11-2 and TRBJ2-4; tentatively, D is TRBD1 (7 bases). The germline gives CDR1 SGHAT, CDR2 FQNNGV. Trimming pared 5 bases from V and 10 bases from J, leaving 24 bases between. The length of the CDR3 is 16 residues. The CDR3 DNA sequence: TGTGCCAGCAGCGCCGGGACAGTCGGGGGAGGTCGGATTCAGTACTTC. Translating it yields CASSAGTVGGGRIQYF.

V gene TRBV5-6 combines with J gene TRBJ2-2, with 10 bases lining up with TRBD1. Germline V gene data show CDR1 as SGHDT and CDR2 as YYEEEE. The CDR3 loop spans 16 amino acids. V gave up 1 base and J gave up 3 bases; unmatched junction bases: 3. The CDR3 coding sequence is TGTGCCAGCAGCTTGTATGGGACAGGGGACACCGGGGAGCTGTTTTTT. Protein: CASSLYGTGDTGELFF.

This clonotype was seen more than once but under ten times. V and J are TRBV18 and TRBJ2-3; TRBD2 agrees at 9 bases. Germline V lookup: CDR1 KGHSH, CDR2 LQKENI. This CDR3 spans 16 amino acids. V lost 2 bases to trimming and J lost 4 bases; unmatched junction nucleotides: 7. The CDR3 protein is CASSPISAGGPDTQYF. CDR3 DNA: TGTGCCAGCTCACCAATATCCGCGGGAGGGCCAGATACGCAGTATTTT. The whole variable domain, filled in from reference TRBV18 and TRBJ2-3, reads NAGVMQNPRHLVRRRGQEARLRCSPMKGHSHVYWYRQLPEEGLKFMVYLQKENIIDESGMPKERFSAEFPKEGPSILRIQQVVRGDSAAYFCASSPISAGGPDTQYFGPGTRLTVL.

This clonotype showed up many times. The chain employs TRBV7-9 and TRBJ1-2; 7 bases fit TRBD1. The CDR3 extends over 15 amino acids. V shed 5 bases, J shed 3 bases, and the junction held 9 bases outside the gene matches. Germline V gives CDR1 SEHNR, CDR2 FQNEAQ (reference sequence). The DNA of the CDR3 is TGTGCCAGCAGCCGGTTGGGACAGCTTGACTATGGCTACACCTTC. This sequence encodes CASSRLGQLDYGYTF.

This clonotype was seen more than once but under ten times. V usage is TRBV15 and J usage is TRBJ1-2; 7 positions match TRBD1. V shed 0 bases and J 8 bases; nucleotides not matched to a gene: 6. CDR3 size: 14 residues. CDR1 is LNHNV, CDR2 YYDKDF, per germline (reference sequence). CDR3 in amino acids: CATSRDIQGWGYTF. The DNA for the CDR3 is TGTGCCACCAGCAGAGATATACAGGGGTGGGGCTACACCTTC.

This clonotype was found many times. The chain employs TRBV2 and TRBJ2-3; no firm D call. Looked up from germline, CDR1 is SNHLY and CDR2 is FYNNEI. Trimming cost V 1 base and J 6 bases, with 8 bases left between them. This CDR3 has 13 residues. As DNA, the CDR3 is TGTGCCAGCAGTGAAGTGATCGGGGATACGCAGTATTTT. Translation gives CASSEVIGDTQYF. The entire variable domain, with the rest obtained from reference TRBV2 and TRBJ2-3, is as follows: EPEVTQTPSHQVTQMGQEVILRCVPISNHLYFYWYRQILGQKVEFLVSFYNNEISEKSEIFDDQFSVERPDGSNFTLKIRSTKLEDSAMYFCASSEVIGDTQYFGPGTRLTVL.

Many counts were recorded for this clonotype. The chain recombines TRBV5-1 with TRBJ1-1, with a weak D call TRBD1 (5 bases). V lost 7 bases and J lost 2, with 15 bases in between. Germline loops: CDR1 SGHRS, CDR2 YFSETQ. The CDR3 spans 14 residues. The CDR3 sequence is CASAGGGANTEAFF. CDR3 nucleotides: TGCGCCAGCGCCGGGGGGGGTGCAAACACTGAAGCTTTCTTT. The whole variable domain, filled in from reference TRBV5-1 and TRBJ1-1, reads KAGVTQTPRYLIKTRGQQVTLSCSPISGHRSVSWYQQTPGQGLQFLFEYFSETQRNKGNFPGRFSGRQFSNSRSEMNVSTLELGDSALYLCASAGGGANTEAFFGQGTRLTVV.

The chain uses TRBV30 and TRBJ2-1; D is undetermined. Germline assignment: CDR1 GTSNPN and CDR2 SVGIG (reference sequence). Between the trimmed V and J ends, which lost 4 bases and 9 bases, there was a span of 16 bases. The CDR3 consists of 13 residues. CDR3 DNA sequence: TGTGCCTGGAATCGAGGTCGGAAGTTTGAGCAGTTCTTC. Translation gives CAWNRGRKFEQFF.

This clonotype was seen only a few times. The chain has TRBV20-1 and TRBJ1-5, with a tentative D call TRBD1 (6 bases). Germline lookup yields CDR1 DFQATT and CDR2 SNEGSKA (reference sequence). This CDR3 is built from 16 residues. Trimming removed 2 bases at V and 3 bases at J, with 17 bases between. Written as DNA, the CDR3 is TGCAGTGCTAGATCCAAGGGGGGGGAACTCAATCAGCCCCAGCATTTT. It encodes CSARSKGGELNQPQHF.

This clonotype was found many times. The chain joins TRBV5-6 to TRBJ2-5, with 10 nucleotides matching TRBD1. Germline V gene sequence: CDR1 SGHDT, CDR2 YYEEEE. Trimming removed 4 bases from V and 2 bases from J; junction bases left unmatched: 11. The CDR3 is made up of 17 amino acids. CDR3 coding DNA: TGTGCCAGCAGCGCGGACAGGGGGTCCTTTAGTCAAGAGACCCAGTACTTC. Its translation is CASSADRGSFSQETQYF.

This clonotype has at least ten counts. This chain uses TRBV15 with TRBJ2-7; 9 bases agree with TRBD1. This CDR3 comprises 16 residues. In germline, CDR1 is LNHNV, CDR2 YYDKDF (reference sequence). The V segment lost 0 bases and the J segment 6 bases; nucleotides outside the gene matches: 9. The CDR3 is CATSRDQPGQGGEQYF. CDR3 DNA sequence: TGTGCCACCAGCAGAGATCAACCGGGACAGGGAGGCGAGCAGTACTTC.

The chain employs TRBV7-9 and TRBJ2-6; D unclear. Germline values: CDR1 SEHNR, CDR2 FQNEAQ (reference sequence). V was cut by 4 bases and J by 4 bases, with 11 bases left in between. The CDR3 length is 15 residues. CDR3 DNA: TGTGCCAGCAGCTCGCGCAGGAGCGGGGCCAACGTCCTGACTTTC. This translates into CASSSRRSGANVLTF.

In its sample, this clonotype was seen many times. This chain uses TRBV12-3 or TRBV12-4 with TRBJ2-5, with D maybe TRBD1 (5 bases). The germline V and J ends were trimmed by 8 bases and 5 bases, with 12 bases remaining between them. The CDR3 is made up of 12 amino acids. The CDR3 sequence: CASSPGAETQYF. As DNA, the CDR3 is TGTGCCAGCTCCCCTGGGGCGGAGACCCAGTACTTC.

The chain carries TRBV20-1 and TRBJ2-2; tentatively, D is TRBD2 (6 bases). The CDR3 sequence is 16 residues long. The V gene lost 3 bases and the J gene lost 0 bases, with 14 bases spanning the gap. Germline CDR1 DFQATT, CDR2 SNEGSKA (reference sequence). CDR3 bases: TGCAGTGCTAGTCTCCCCGGAGGGGCGAACACCGGGGAGCTGTTTTTT. Amino acid sequence: CSASLPGGANTGELFF.

This clonotype has a handful of counts. The chain joins TRBV4-1 to TRBJ2-1; the match to TRBD2 covers 11 bases. CDR1 is MGHRA and CDR2 is YSYEKL in the germline V gene. Trimming at V came to 2 bases and at J to 8 bases, leaving 8 bases not matched to a gene. The CDR3 totals 16 residues. The CDR3 DNA sequence: TGCGCCAGCAGCCAACTAACTAGCGGGAGTCGGGATGAGCAGTTCTTC. Its translation: CASSQLTSGSRDEQFF.

This clonotype came up many times. This chain connects TRBV28 to TRBJ2-7, with 12 bases that match TRBD2. The CDR3 consists of 17 residues. With V trimmed by 5 bases and J by 0 bases, 8 bases remained unmatched. CDR1 and CDR2 from the germline V gene are MDHEN and SYDVKM. Written as DNA, the CDR3 is TGTGCCAGCAGTCGTAGACTAGCGGGGGAGAGCTCCTACGAGCAGTACTTC. This sequence encodes CASSRRLAGESSYEQYF.

This clonotype was detected ten times or more. CDR3 in amino acids: CSASGQGGREQFF. In DNA form, the CDR3 reads TGCAGTGCTAGCGGACAGGGAGGTCGTGAGCAGTTCTTC. J is TRBJ2-1 and V is TRBV20-1; 8 nucleotides line up with TRBD1. This CDR3 has 13 residues. V was clipped by 3 bases and J by 9 bases; unmatched bases: 7. Germline V CDR1 and CDR2: DFQATT, SNEGSKA (reference sequence).

In its sample, this clonotype was seen many times. The V and J genes are TRBV2 and TRBJ2-7, with 15 nucleotides matching TRBD2. V shed 10 bases and J 4 bases; nucleotides not matched to a gene: 8. The CDR3 totals 15 residues. Germline CDR1 SNHLY, CDR2 FYNNEI. This CDR3 reads CATKKGLAGGYEQYF. For the CDR3, the DNA is TGTGCCACCAAAAAAGGACTAGCGGGAGGGTACGAGCAGTACTTC. The full variable domain, in which reference TRBV2 and TRBJ2-7 provide the parts outside the CDR3, is EPEVTQTPSHQVTQMGQEVILRCVPISNHLYFYWYRQILGQKVEFLVSFYNNEISEKSEIFDDQFSVERPDGSNFTLKIRSTKLEDSAMYFCATKKGLAGGYEQYFGPGTRLTVT.

This clonotype was picked up a small number of times. The CDR3 reads CSALIEWNQPQHF. DNA of the CDR3: TGCAGCGCCCTTATAGAATGGAATCAGCCCCAGCATTTT. The chain recombines TRBV29-1 with TRBJ1-5; D not resolved. Trimming pared 7 bases from V and 4 bases from J, leaving 14 bases between. From germline, CDR1 is SQVTM and CDR2 ANQGSEA. CDR3 length: 13 amino acids.

In this sample, this clonotype turned up many times. The V gene is TRBV20-1, the J gene TRBJ1-1; TRBD1 might be the D (5 bases). Germline V CDR1 and CDR2: DFQATT, SNEGSKA (reference sequence). The CDR3 loop spans 11 amino acids. The V end was cut by 8 bases, the J end by 9 bases, with 16 bases between. CDR3 sequence: CSRGRADQAFF. The CDR3 nucleotides are TGCAGTCGGGGCAGGGCAGACCAAGCTTTCTTT.

Many counts were recorded for this clonotype. This chain links TRBV20-1 with TRBJ2-1, with 10 positions matching TRBD2. This CDR3 region has 15 residues. Germline V CDR1 and CDR2: DFQATT, SNEGSKA (reference sequence). J was trimmed by 4 bases and V by 5 bases; bases with no gene match: 8. As DNA, the CDR3 is TGCAGTGCTCCCGGGACTAGCGTATCTTACAATGAGCAGTTCTTC. Its translation: CSAPGTSVSYNEQFF.

This clonotype was seen repeatedly, ten times or more. This rearrangement joins TRBV6-2 or TRBV6-3 to TRBJ1-1; no reliable D call. Germline-derived CDR1 and CDR2 are MNHEY and SVGEGT. V was cut by 5 bases and J by 3 bases, with 13 bases left in between. The CDR3 extends over 14 amino acids. The CDR3 region has the DNA TGTGCCAGCAGTCCCTGGGGTGGGGACACTGAAGCTTTCTTT. Translated: CASSPWGGDTEAFF.

CDR3 bases: TGTGCCACCAGTGATTTGCCGACAGGGGGCGATGGCTACACCTTC. Protein: CATSDLPTGGDGYTF. This sequence joins TRBV24-1 and TRBJ1-2; 10 bases map to TRBD1. J lost 6 bases, V lost 0 bases, and 3 bases had no gene match. The CDR3 runs 15 residues. CDR1 is KGHDR and CDR2 is SFDVKD in the germline V gene.